This T cell receptor beta chain is drawn from a study of cytomegalovirus exposure and HLA in healthy donors (dated 2017 in TCRdb). Background for the entire study: In an earlier analysis of several hundred of the donors, about 270 Gb of sequence data and some 100 million unique TCR beta sequences from about 180 million T cells were reported. Every repertoire in the discovery cohort had been generated on one and the same sequencing platform. The study aimed to test whether cataloging public T cell receptors could reveal signatures of past pathogen exposure. HLA typing covered class I and class II loci at four-digit resolution. An earlier analysis of nearly 600 of the donors applied high-throughput TCR beta sequencing to assess whether each TCR beta V gene segment acted as functional or pseudogenic. Genome-wide SNP genotypes for about 65% of the roughly 670 donors were used in a later genetic analysis, which treated that subset as a discovery cohort. Four or five DR-DQ haplotypes were handled as single units for association and clustering, since linkage in the cohort was strong. In addition to the first cohort of roughly 670 subjects, a separate validation cohort of 130 or so different subjects was used. Rather than using new phenotypic data, the later analysis identified candidate immune exposures from TCR beta sequences and from how often those sequences occurred across donors. Donor age, sex, ethnicity and CMV serostatus were compiled alongside the repertoire data. On average, 235,054 unique TCR beta nucleotide sequences were sequenced per donor among 350 to 400 genotyped donors of the cohort, with roughly 19% of those sequences being non-productive. To predict cytomegalovirus infection status, the study combined high-throughput TCR immunosequencing, statistical association of individual TCRs with disease status, and machine learning. A later analysis re-analyzed previously published TCR beta repertoires from 500 to 700 donors and added high-resolution HLA genotyping to study TCR occurrence patterns. Typing coverage varied by locus: roughly 629-630 donors for A, B, C, DRB1 and DQB1; approximately 520 for DQA1; approximately 570 for DPA1; about 450 for DPB1. The study profiled the T cell repertoires of about 640 subjects by immunosequencing and related them to cytomegalovirus serostatus. The genetic ancestry cluster associated with self-reported Caucasian donors included 81% of the approximately 410 genotyped donors. Around 300 gigabases of sequencing data and tens of millions of unique TCR sequences were included in an early release covering 550 to 650 HLA-typed donors. Overall study outcomes, separate from this receptor: Presence/absence analyses assumed roughly uniform sequencing depth across donors, an assumption that may not hold. A further reported finding was that TCR beta sequences accurately predicted the HLA-A and HLA-B alleles for most subjects in the first cohort. According to a later analysis, most CMV-associated TCR beta chains appeared to be HLA-restricted, and the HLA associations seemed to be driven largely by CMV exposure. An association between a missense DCLRE1C variant and V-gene and J-gene trimming of TCR beta chains was found in a later genetic analysis and replicated in an independent cohort. Specific HLA alleles were associated with some 15,000 TCR beta sequences at a false discovery rate of 0.05 in a later analysis. Compared with the approximately 700-donor mean, donors in an Asian-associated ancestry cluster had fewer N-insertions in productive TCRs, according to a later genetic analysis. HLA typing was unavailable for some donors at each locus, so association tests used only the typed subset. The only immune exposure information available for the cohort was CMV serostatus. A group of highly shared sequence variants was considered likely to be a technical artifact of the sequencing pipeline. Most TCR sequences were observed very rarely across donors, whereas some public TCRs were present in many individuals. A later analysis reported that several top co-occurrence clusters appeared linked to parvovirus B19, influenza, CMV and Epstein-Barr virus. Three of the identified cytomegalovirus-associated TCR beta chains were confirmed in vitro to be specific for cytomegalovirus antigens. The cohort was sequenced for TCR beta chains only, and without alpha or paired-chain data the features that could be detected were limited. In a later analysis, TCR association rates were found to vary across HLA loci, with the most associated TCRs seen for DRB1 alleles and the fewest for HLA-C alleles. In an earlier analysis of 587 of the donors, most TCR beta V segments appeared in productive rearrangements about 90% or about 30% of the time, broadly matching IMGT annotations. In the study, approximately 160 TCR beta chains were listed as associated with cytomegalovirus. The classifier was reported to diagnose cytomegalovirus status with high specificity and sensitivity in both the original and validation cohorts. Because counts were too low, roughly 17 rarely observed V segments, including chromosome 9 orphons, were left out of the earlier analysis of roughly 600 of the donors. Some IMGT-functional V segments, including TRBV6-2 and TRBV6-3, could not be distinguished by the 87-base-pair reads and were therefore excluded. Linkage disequilibrium might explain the correlated functional status among segregating V segments, but an unknown experimental factor could not be ruled out. The authors suggested that the approach could potentially be extended to other disease states and immunological phenotypes. A later analysis found that HLA-associated TCR beta chains were more clonally expanded and had lower generation probabilities than equally common non-associated chains. When HLA alleles, especially DR and DQ, strongly co-occurred, attributing TCR associations to individual alleles was difficult.

Details on this clone: This clone's antigen is unknown. Qualities for individual bases were not recorded, and no much larger clone is one base off.

Library generation was performed with the immunoSEQ multiplex PCR assay. For the multiplex PCR, a mixture combining 60 forward primers for TCR Vbeta segments and 13 reverse primers for TCR Jbeta segments was used. A multiplex PCR assay on genomic DNA amplified the CDR3 region of rearranged TCR beta genes. The Illumina HiSeq System was used to sequence the amplified TCR beta libraries as 87-base-pair reads. The original methods were these. In a later analysis, tens of millions of unique TCR beta chains were counted across the approximately 640 repertoires, and around 11 million of these chains were shared by at least two donors. Raw reads were error-corrected and collapsed into unique sequences with a nearest-neighbor algorithm that merged closely related sequences to remove PCR and sequencing errors. CDR3 sequences were aligned to IMGT reference sequences to assign V, D and J gene segments. Each retained sequence needed at least a six-nucleotide match to both a V gene segment and a J gene segment. A rearrangement was called productive if the CDR3 had no stop codons and remained in frame with V and J, and every other rearrangement was called non-productive. Following IMGT convention, CDR3 was defined as the stretch from the second conserved V-encoded cysteine up to the conserved J-encoded phenylalanine. In an earlier analysis of around 600 of the donors, sequences lacking an unambiguous match to a single V gene segment were excluded. An earlier analysis of fewer than 750 of the donors called V segments functional above 56.7% productive rearrangements and segregating when the between-donor standard deviation exceeded 5%. A statistical classification framework was built for diagnosing cytomegalovirus status from the catalog of TCR beta chain sequences. In a later analysis, TCR nucleotide sequences were compared against IMGT/GENE-DB human TR gene sequences so that V and J genes could be assigned. Using the TCRdist pipeline, a later analysis assigned CDR3 sequences along with most-parsimonious VDJ recombination scenarios. A later analysis defined each TCR beta chain by its CDR3 amino acid sequence plus V-gene family, and excluded reads lacking a unique V-gene family. A later analysis removed 550 to 650 highly shared, low-generation-probability nucleotide sequences to deal with suspected cross-contamination and a sequencing artifact. In a later analysis, a clonal expansion index was calculated for each public chain from normalized within-repertoire ranks of inferred template counts. Generation probabilities in a later analysis came from a VDJ recombination model fitted to out-of-frame rearrangements, and those results were checked against IGoR. In a later analysis, TCR-TCR, TCR-HLA and TCR-CMV co-occurrence was scored with hypergeometric tests, and a repertoire-size bias correction was applied to TCR pairs. False discovery rates were estimated in a later analysis by permuting HLA or CMV assignments 20 times. In a later analysis, co-occurring TCRs were grouped using DBSCAN, with TCRdist sequence similarity added in when clustering inside HLA-allele-positive subsets. Co-occurrence clustering excluded repertoires with fewer than 30,000 or more than 120,000 public chains, plus five with anomalous nucleotide sharing. This immuneACCESS table, as held by TCRdb, lists in-frame sequences with V and J called but not all clones. Of the missing ones, under half trace to an unresolved V gene in checked studies; the others have no known cause. V and J calls and clone size are as listed in that table; D and trimming were resolved from the DNA. Counted in this sample were 150,000 to 200,000 clones; over 60% of them appeared once. The ten largest account for about 1.6% of the sample.

The cohort comprised 710 or so healthy bone marrow donors. At the time of sampling, all cohort members were nominally healthy, though unrecorded immune exposures were likely present. The donor tested CMV seronegative and was one of the 352 seronegative cohort members. A peripheral blood sample was provided by each donor, and peripheral blood mononuclear cells were used for TCR beta sequencing. The Qiagen DNeasy Blood Extraction Kit was used to extract genomic DNA from the blood cell samples. Trimming removed 3 bases from V and 3 bases from J, leaving 13 bases between the germline ends. The CDR3 runs 14 residues from the cysteine to the phenylalanine. Solely the CDR3 DNA is kept, with 42 bases framed from the first base. Per the germline V gene (reference sequence), SGHNT is the CDR1 and YYREEE is the CDR2.

Recombination connected TRBV5-4 to TRBJ2-7; the D gene is unclear. The material sequenced was PBMCs. The origin of this receptor is a man between 18 and 29 years old in good health and CMV-seronegative. The CDR3 here reads CASSSSGGIYEQYF. Here is the DNA: TGTGCCAGCAGCTCGTCCGGCGGAATCTACGAGCAGTACTTC.